This TCR beta chain was recovered during a study of T cell responses to AZD1222 COVID-19 vaccine. Produced via immunoSEQ multiplex PCR; TCRdb's table is partial and in-frame only. There are about 110,000 clones in the sample; about 90% occur only once, and 2% to 2.5% lies in the top ten. Overall study results and limits: The CD4 TCRs associated with vaccination extended across spike and predominated at 160-218 and 743-854.

Details on this clone: Its antigen is not identified.

J was trimmed by 0 bases and V by 3 bases; bases with no gene match: 6. The CDR3 runs 18 residues. CDR1 and CDR2 from the germline V gene are KGHDR and SFDVKD. Pooling of second doses given at about 4 or about 12 weeks was done. The source material was peripheral blood, sampled 28 days after the second AZD1222 dose. The source is an adult who received the AZD1222 COVID-19 vaccine. The chain joins TRBV24-1 to TRBJ2-1; 11 positions match TRBD2. As DNA, the CDR3 is TGTGCCACCAGTGATGCCGGGACTAGCGGTAGCTCCTACAATGAGCAGTTCTTC. This sequence encodes CATSDAGTSGSSYNEQFF.